The 28 T cell receptor beta chains given below trace back to one sample, sequenced in a study of CD8 T cells in ankylosing spondylitis. TCRdb re-derived calls from the 5' RACE reads in MiXCR, one entry per CDR3 protein. This table has roughly 140,000 distinct CDR3 sequences, 40% to 50% appearing once. Sample: synovial fluid, either unsorted or a sorted T cell fraction (not recorded which). The receptors were gathered from a male donor with ankylosing spondylitis.

This clonotype was observed a handful of times. The CDR3 here is CASTTSVNRGLKIAYEQYF. The DNA for the CDR3 is TGTGCCAGCACCACCTCAGTTAACAGGGGTCTGAAAATAGCCTACGAGCAGTACTTC. The chain employs TRBV27 and TRBJ2-7, with 7 nucleotides matching TRBD1. V was clipped by 7 bases and J by 2 bases; unmatched bases: 23. Germline values: CDR1 MNHEY, CDR2 SMNVEV (reference sequence). The CDR3 covers 19 residues.

V and J are TRBV5-4 and TRBJ2-5; maybe TRBD2 (5 bases). This CDR3 spans 15 amino acids. Germline V gene sequence: CDR1 SGHNT, CDR2 YYREEE (reference sequence). Trimming cost V 4 bases and J 2 bases, with 15 bases left between them. CDR3 protein: CASSAWTGSQETQYF. The DNA of the CDR3 is TGTGCCAGCAGCGCCTGGACTGGGTCTCAAGAGACCCAGTACTTC.

The CDR3, as DNA: TGTGCCAGCAGCTTATTTTATCGTCAGAACAATGAAAAACTGTTTTTT. Translation gives CASSLFYRQNNEKLFF. The J gene is TRBJ1-4, the V gene TRBV7-9; no definite D call. Germline lookup yields CDR1 SEHNR and CDR2 FQNEAQ (reference sequence). V gave up 2 bases and J gave up 5 bases, with 15 bases separating them. CDR3 length: 16 amino acids.

This clonotype was seen ten or more times. The V and J genes are TRBV7-6 and TRBJ1-1; D gene unclear. V was trimmed by 1 base and J by 5 bases, leaving 11 bases between them. This CDR3 has 14 residues. Looked up from germline, CDR1 is SGHVS and CDR2 is FNYEAQ. The CDR3 bases are TGTGCCAGCAGCTTAGAGGGTCGGGGAACTGAAGCTTTCTTT. This sequence encodes CASSLEGRGTEAFF.

This clonotype was found a few times. The chain couples TRBV30 to TRBJ1-5; D is unresolved. This CDR3 has 12 residues. Germline V gene lookup returns CDR1 GTSNPN and CDR2 SVGIG (reference sequence). V was cut by 1 base and J by 8 bases, with 9 bases left in between. The CDR3 reads CAWSGKAKPQHF. CDR3 DNA sequence: TGTGCCTGGAGTGGTAAGGCTAAGCCCCAGCATTTT.

V and J are TRBV12-3 or TRBV12-4 and TRBJ1-1, with a possible D match to TRBD1 (5 bases). The CDR3 totals 13 residues. V was pared by 7 bases and J by 7 bases, with 16 bases between. CDR3 sequence reads: CASTQSGHIEAFF. The CDR3, as DNA: TGTGCCAGCACCCAATCGGGGCACATTGAAGCTTTCTTT.

V and J are TRBV12-3 or TRBV12-4 and TRBJ2-7; the D is unclear. The CDR3 covers 14 residues. The V gene lost 3 bases and the J gene lost 4 bases, with 13 bases spanning the gap. This CDR3 is CASSFSPRAYEQYF. The CDR3 bases are TGTGCCAGCAGTTTTTCCCCCCGGGCTTACGAGCAGTACTTC.

J is TRBJ1-2 and V is TRBV12-3 or TRBV12-4; tentative D call: TRBD1 (5 bases). The CDR3 runs 12 residues. Trimming shortened V by 6 bases and J by 4 bases, and 9 bases separated the two germline ends. For the CDR3, the DNA is TGTGCCAGCAGCACCGACAGCTATGGCTACACCTTC. Encoded protein: CASSTDSYGYTF.

V is TRBV28 and J is TRBJ2-1, with TRBD2 identical over 7 bases. In germline, CDR1 is MDHEN, CDR2 SYDVKM. Trimming removed 0 bases from V and 4 bases from J; junction bases left unmatched: 6. The CDR3 sequence is 16 residues long. The DNA for the CDR3 is TGTGCCAGCAGTTTATGGAGCGGGATTTCTTACAATGAGCAGTTCTTC. Its translation is CASSLWSGISYNEQFF.

The V and J genes are TRBV24-1 and TRBJ2-1; D unclear. The CDR3 is made up of 13 amino acids. Germline values: CDR1 KGHDR, CDR2 SFDVKD. Trimming pared 5 bases from V and 6 bases from J, leaving 10 bases between. CDR3 nucleotides: TGTGCCACCAGTGCCCCTTGGCGCAATGAGCAGTTCTTC. Protein product: CATSAPWRNEQFF.

This rearrangement joins TRBV6-2 or TRBV6-3 to TRBJ2-2; tentatively, D is TRBD2 (6 bases). This CDR3 contains 17 residues. The V gene's germline CDR1 is MNHEY and CDR2 SVGEGT. The ends were cut back, 2 bases at V and 3 bases at J, with 16 bases in the middle. This chain's CDR3 is CASSYPRCLAHTGELFF. CDR3 DNA sequence: TGTGCCAGCAGTTACCCGAGGTGCCTAGCGCACACCGGGGAGCTGTTTTTT.

The chain uses TRBV3-1 and TRBJ2-7, with D perhaps assigned TRBD1 or TRBD2 (5 bases each). V shed 4 bases and J shed 2 bases, with 21 bases lying between them. The germline CDR1 and CDR2 sequences are LGHDT and YNNKEL (reference sequence). The CDR3 spans 17 residues. The CDR3 loop is CASSPKCIGAAPYEQYF. The CDR3 DNA sequence: TGTGCCAGCAGCCCCAAATGCATCGGGGCGGCTCCCTACGAGCAGTACTTC.

This chain connects TRBV4-2 to TRBJ2-7; the D is unclear. Germline CDR1 reads LGHNA; CDR2 reads YNFKEQ. The CDR3 is made up of 15 amino acids. V was cut by 3 bases and J by 3 bases, with 15 bases left in between. CDR3 amino acids: CASSHKGTVFYEQYF. Here the CDR3 DNA reads TGTGCCAGCAGCCATAAAGGAACGGTGTTCTACGAGCAGTACTTC.

The chain joins TRBV27 to TRBJ2-1, with 8 nucleotides matching TRBD1. The CDR3 is 16 amino acids. The trim removed 5 bases at V and 7 bases at J, leaving 13 bases unmatched. Germline V CDR1 and CDR2: MNHEY, SMNVEV (reference sequence). CDR3 nucleotides: TGTGCCAGCAGTCTCCTCGGTGGGACAGGCCGGAATGAGCAGTTCTTC. This encodes CASSLLGGTGRNEQFF.

The chain recombines TRBV12-3 or TRBV12-4 with TRBJ2-1; weak D call: TRBD2 (6 bases). The V and J ends lost 6 bases and 2 bases respectively, with 14 bases between them. The CDR3 is 15 amino acids. The CDR3 is CASSQGGWPYNEQFF. The DNA of the CDR3 is TGTGCCAGCAGCCAGGGAGGATGGCCCTACAATGAGCAGTTCTTC.

V is TRBV7-9 and J is TRBJ1-3; D not resolved. This CDR3 spans 15 amino acids. Deletions cut 5 bases from V and 0 bases from J, with 11 bases between. Germline V gene sequence: CDR1 SEHNR, CDR2 FQNEAQ (reference sequence). CDR3 loop: CASSPDASSGNTIYF. Here the CDR3 DNA reads TGTGCCAGCAGCCCCGACGCGAGCTCTGGAAACACCATATATTTT.

This clonotype was observed a few times. V gene TRBV14 combines with J gene TRBJ2-4, with 11 bases aligning to TRBD2. CDR3 length: 19 amino acids. Germline V gene lookup returns CDR1 SGHDN and CDR2 FVKESK. V lost 4 bases to trimming and J lost 1 base; unmatched junction nucleotides: 12. The CDR3 nucleotides are TGTGCCAGCAGCCCTACTAGCGGGGGTAGTTTTGGGGCCAAAAACATTCAGTACTTC. This gives the protein CASSPTSGGSFGAKNIQYF.

The V gene is TRBV3-1, the J gene TRBJ1-3; a possible D gene is TRBD1 (5 bases). CDR3 size: 17 residues. Trimming pared 2 bases from V and 0 bases from J, leaving 14 bases between. Germline CDR1 LGHDT, CDR2 YNNKEL (reference sequence). CDR3 protein: CASSQRDGTTSGNTIYF. DNA for the CDR3: TGTGCCAGCAGCCAACGGGACGGGACCACCTCTGGAAACACCATATATTTT.

This chain uses TRBV3-1 with TRBJ1-2; maybe TRBD1 (6 bases). Germline CDR1 and CDR2: LGHDT and YNNKEL (reference sequence). With 4 bases removed from V and 8 bases from J, the gap between germline ends came to 14 bases. The CDR3 spans 13 residues. The DNA for the CDR3 is TGTGCCAGCAGCCCCAAGGGGGTCGTCGGCTACACCTTC. The encoded protein is CASSPKGVVGYTF. The full variable domain, its missing parts supplied by reference TRBV3-1 and TRBJ1-2, is DTAVSQTPKYLVTQMGNDKSIKCEQNLGHDTMYWYKQDSKKFLKIMFSYNNKELIINETVPNRFSPKSPDKAHLNLHINSLELGDSAVYFCASSPKGVVGYTFGSGTRLTVV.

V is TRBV12-3 or TRBV12-4 and J is TRBJ2-7; TRBD2 matches 8 bases. The junction had 3 bases not matched to a gene; V was cut back by 5 bases and J by 0 bases. This CDR3 spans 14 amino acids. The CDR3 region has the DNA TGTGCCAGCAGTCCCAGCGGGAGCTCCTACGAGCAGTACTTC. This sequence encodes CASSPSGSSYEQYF.

This chain uses TRBV5-6 with TRBJ2-5, with 8 bases identical to TRBD1. The CDR3 extends over 15 amino acids. Trimming at V came to 0 bases and at J to 5 bases, leaving 6 bases not matched to a gene. CDR1 and CDR2 (germline): SGHDT, YYEEEE. CDR3 amino acids: CASSLDGTGWETQYF. CDR3 bases: TGTGCCAGCAGCTTGGATGGGACAGGATGGGAGACCCAGTACTTC.

V gene TRBV7-8 combines with J gene TRBJ2-2; TRBD1 agrees at 7 bases. Looked up from germline, CDR1 is SGHVS and CDR2 is FQNEAQ. Unmatched junction bases numbered 5, after V lost 5 bases and J lost 5 bases. CDR3 length equals 14 residues. CDR3 sequence: CASSTGQRTGELFF. The CDR3 coding sequence is TGTGCCAGCAGCACGGGACAGCGGACCGGGGAGCTGTTTTTT.

This chain links TRBV28 with TRBJ1-4, with D possibly being TRBD1 (6 bases). This CDR3 region has 14 residues. V was cut by 5 bases and J by 4 bases, with 11 bases left in between. Germline V gene lookup returns CDR1 MDHEN and CDR2 SYDVKM. CDR3 loop: CASSPWTDNEKLFF. CDR3 bases: TGTGCCAGCAGTCCTTGGACAGATAATGAAAAACTGTTTTTT.

This chain links TRBV6-2 or TRBV6-3 with TRBJ2-1; D gene ambiguous. The CDR3 consists of 14 residues. Germline loops: CDR1 MNHEY, CDR2 SVGEGT. Trimming left V 2 bases short and J 13 bases short, with 18 bases between. CDR3 residues: CASSYPNYFDGQFF. CDR3 nucleotides: TGTGCCAGCAGTTACCCAAACTACTTCGACGGCCAGTTCTTC.

This clonotype was counted only a few times. This rearrangement joins TRBV5-1 to TRBJ2-7, with D possibly matching TRBD2 (5 bases). This CDR3 is built from 14 residues. V gave up 0 bases and J gave up 3 bases, with 10 bases separating them. Germline V CDR1 and CDR2: SGHRS, YFSETQ. CDR3 nucleotide sequence: TGCGCCAGCAGCTTGGAGTGGGAGATCTACGAGCAGTACTTC. This codes for CASSLEWEIYEQYF.

There are a few counts of this clonotype. The genes are TRBV27 and TRBJ2-3, with a tentative D call TRBD2 (6 bases). V was trimmed by 5 bases and J by 4 bases, leaving 19 bases between them. CDR3 length equals 16 residues. Per germline, CDR1 MNHEY and CDR2 SMNVEV (reference sequence). CDR3 protein: CASSPTWGELADTQYF. The CDR3 nucleotides read TGTGCCAGCAGTCCGACTTGGGGGGAGCTCGCAGATACGCAGTATTTT.

The V gene is TRBV7-9, the J gene TRBJ2-2; the D is unclear. CDR1 and CDR2 from the germline V gene are SEHNR and FQNEAQ (reference sequence). This CDR3 contains 13 residues. Trimming left V 7 bases short and J 5 bases short, with 11 bases between. DNA for the CDR3: TGTGCCAGCACCGACCGTGGTACCGGGGAGCTGTTTTTT. Amino acid sequence: CASTDRGTGELFF. The full variable domain, rest sourced from reference TRBV7-9 and TRBJ2-2, is DTGVSQNPRHKITKRGQNVTFRCDPISEHNRLYWYRQTLGQGPEFLTYFQNEAQLEKSRLLSDRFSAERPKGSFSTLEIQRTEQGDSAMYLCASTDRGTGELFFGEGSRLTVL.

The chain recombines TRBV29-1 with TRBJ2-1; weak D call: TRBD2 (7 bases). This CDR3 contains 13 residues. Germline CDR1 SQVTM, CDR2 ANQGSEA. Between the trimmed V and J ends, which lost 4 bases and 8 bases, there was a span of 15 bases. In DNA, the CDR3 is TGCAGCGTTGCCCTAGGGGGGGCGGATGAGCAGTTCTTC. Translation gives CSVALGGADEQFF.